These 24 T cell receptor beta chains came from one sample sequenced in a study of T cell changes during pregnancy in multiple sclerosis. Sequencing used immunoSEQ multiplex PCR; TCRdb keeps in-frame clones, though not all of them. This sample has around 50,000 clones, with 80% to 90% found just once. The source was CD8+ T cells from peripheral blood mononuclear cells, collected in the second trimester of pregnancy. The receptor set was obtained from a female donor with multiple sclerosis, enrolled in a pregnancy study.

This sequence joins TRBV5-1 and TRBJ2-7; D is perhaps TRBD2 (6 bases). Trimming stripped 0 bases from V and 1 base from J, with 11 bases between. The germline gives CDR1 SGHRS, CDR2 YFSETQ. This CDR3 region has 15 residues. The CDR3 DNA is TGCGCCAGCAGCTTGGACGTGGGACTGTCCTACGAGCAGTACTTC. Its translation: CASSLDVGLSYEQYF. Complete variable domain (other parts from reference TRBV5-1 and TRBJ2-7): KAGVTQTPRYLIKTRGQQVTLSCSPISGHRSVSWYQQTPGQGLQFLFEYFSETQRNKGNFPGRFSGRQFSNSRSEMNVSTLELGDSALYLCASSLDVGLSYEQYFGPGTRLTVT.

The CDR3 DNA is TGTGCCAGCACCATCCTTGGGGAGCCCAATCAGCCCCAGCATTTT. Translated: CASTILGEPNQPQHF. The J gene is TRBJ1-5, the V gene TRBV7-2; D is undetermined. This CDR3 is built from 15 residues. The V gene's germline CDR1 is SGHTA and CDR2 FQGNSA. With 7 bases removed from V and 3 bases from J, the gap between germline ends came to 16 bases. The complete variable domain, with remaining parts taken from reference TRBV7-2 and TRBJ1-5, reads GAGVSQSPSNKVTEKGKDVELRCDPISGHTALYWYRQSLGQGLEFLIYFQGNSAPDKSGLPSDRFSAERTGGSVSTLTIQRTQQEDSAVYLCASTILGEPNQPQHFGDGTRLSIL.

This clone appeared a few times. This rearrangement joins TRBV4-2 to TRBJ2-3; D not certain. The CDR3 covers 15 residues. Trimming removed 0 bases from V and 6 bases from J, with 13 bases in between. The germline V gene has CDR1 LGHNA and CDR2 YNFKEQ. DNA for the CDR3: TGTGCCAGCAGCCAAGATTTCGCAACAGTCGATACGCAGTATTTT. It yields the protein CASSQDFATVDTQYF.

The chain is built from TRBV6-4 and TRBJ2-3; maybe TRBD1 (5 bases). The CDR3 has 15 residues. The germline V gene encodes CDR1 MRHNA and CDR2 SNTAGT. V lost 7 bases and J lost 0, with 14 bases in between. CDR3 region: CASTQAAGSTDTQYF. CDR3 bases: TGTGCCAGCACCCAGGCGGCAGGGAGCACAGATACGCAGTATTTT.

This clone was seen a single time. The rearrangement joins TRBV5-6 to TRBJ2-7; the match to TRBD1 covers 9 bases. V lost 5 bases, J lost 5 bases, and 8 bases stayed unmatched. This CDR3 has 14 amino acids. Germline lookup yields CDR1 SGHDT and CDR2 YYEEEE. The CDR3 here is CASSAGTGIHEQYF. CDR3 coding DNA: TGTGCCAGCAGTGCCGGGACAGGGATCCACGAGCAGTACTTC.

J is TRBJ1-2 and V is TRBV5-8; D is ambiguous. V was trimmed by 3 bases and J by 4 bases, leaving 7 bases between them. The germline gives CDR1 SGHTS, CDR2 YDEGEE. The CDR3 length is 12 residues. The CDR3 coding sequence is TGTGCCAGCAGCTGGAGTACCTATGGCTACACCTTC. Amino acid sequence: CASSWSTYGYTF.

The V call is TRBV7-2, the J call TRBJ2-3; TRBD2 matches at 8 bases. With 6 bases clipped from V and 2 bases from J, the junction kept 10 bases outside the gene matches. The CDR3 loop spans 16 amino acids. Germline CDR1 is SGHTA and CDR2 is FQGNSA. The CDR3 sequence: CASSEGSGEHTDTQYF. The CDR3 nucleotides are TGTGCCAGCAGTGAGGGTAGCGGGGAACACACAGATACGCAGTATTTT.

The chain links TRBV4-1 to TRBJ2-7; 7 bases fit TRBD1. This CDR3 has 13 residues. The trim removed 2 bases at V and 4 bases at J, leaving 2 bases unmatched. Germline V gene sequence: CDR1 MGHRA, CDR2 YSYEKL. The CDR3 region has the DNA TGCGCCAGCAGCCAATCACAGGGGTACGAGCAGTACTTC. Protein product: CASSQSQGYEQYF.

The gene calls are TRBV19 and TRBJ1-2, with D possibly TRBD1 on 5 matching bases. The germline V and J ends were trimmed by 3 bases and 6 bases, with 17 bases remaining between them. In germline, CDR1 is LNHDA, CDR2 SQIVND (reference sequence). CDR3 length: 15 residues. The CDR3 region is CASSMWGVQADGYTF. For the CDR3, the DNA is TGTGCCAGTAGTATGTGGGGGGTACAGGCGGATGGCTACACCTTC.

This chain joins TRBV9 and TRBJ1-1; TRBD1 aligns across 7 bases. This CDR3 has 13 residues. Germline V CDR1 and CDR2: SGDLS, YYNGEE. Trimming at V came to 3 bases and at J to 5 bases, leaving 4 bases not matched to a gene. CDR3 in amino acids: CASSGHRGTEAFF. CDR3 coding DNA: TGTGCCAGCAGCGGTCACAGGGGTACTGAAGCTTTCTTT.

The chain uses TRBV4-1 and TRBJ1-4; TRBD1 is a possible D gene (5 bases). The CDR3 extends over 18 amino acids. Germline CDR1 MGHRA, CDR2 YSYEKL. V was trimmed by 0 bases and J by 6 bases, leaving 20 bases between them. The CDR3 region is CASSQDGQGLGKYEKLFF. As DNA, the CDR3 is TGCGCCAGCAGCCAAGATGGTCAGGGATTAGGGAAATATGAAAAACTGTTTTTT.

In this sample, this clone turned up once. The rearrangement links TRBV9 to TRBJ2-5, with a weak D call TRBD1 (6 bases). The CDR3 runs to 14 residues. Trimming stripped 4 bases from V and 7 bases from J, with 17 bases between. CDR1 and CDR2 (germline): SGDLS, YYNGEE. CDR3 sequence: CASSTRDTEGTQYF. In DNA form, the CDR3 reads TGTGCCAGCAGCACCCGGGACACCGAGGGGACCCAGTACTTC.

This clone was seen only a few times. The J gene is TRBJ2-1, the V gene TRBV6-6; tentatively, D is TRBD2 (5 bases). The CDR3 length is 13 residues. Trimming removed 6 bases at V and 6 bases at J, with 12 bases between. Germline-derived CDR1 and CDR2 are MNHNY and SVGAGI (reference sequence). CDR3 amino acids: CASSLPEGNEQFF. The CDR3 coding sequence is TGTGCCAGCAGCCTCCCAGAGGGCAATGAGCAGTTCTTC.

The rearrangement uses TRBV11-2 and TRBJ1-6, with D maybe TRBD1 (5 bases). Germline lookup yields CDR1 SGHAT and CDR2 FQNNGV. Between the trimmed V and J ends, which lost 6 bases and 7 bases, there was a span of 7 bases. CDR3 length equals 12 residues. CDR3 in DNA: TGTGCCAGCAGATCAGGGAATTCACCCCTCCACTTT. This sequence encodes CASRSGNSPLHF.

The chain employs TRBV7-3 and TRBJ2-3; D is possibly TRBD1 (5 bases). The V end was cut by 3 bases, the J end by 0 bases, with 10 bases between. The germline V gene has CDR1 SGHTA and CDR2 FQGTGA. The CDR3 covers 15 residues. CDR3 sequence reads: CASSFTGTSTDTQYF. In DNA form, the CDR3 reads TGTGCCAGCAGCTTCACAGGAACTAGCACAGATACGCAGTATTTT. The entire variable domain, with the rest obtained from reference TRBV7-3 and TRBJ2-3, is as follows: GAGVSQTPSNKVTEKGKYVELRCDPISGHTALYWYRQSLGQGPEFLIYFQGTGAADDSGLPNDRFFAVRPEGSVSTLKIQRTERGDSAVYLCASSFTGTSTDTQYFGPGTRLTVL.

V is TRBV27 and J is TRBJ2-5; the D gene is possibly TRBD2 (5 bases). Trimming took off 2 bases at V and 3 bases at J, with 13 bases between the two ends. The CDR3 loop spans 15 amino acids. The germline CDR1 and CDR2 sequences are MNHEY and SMNVEV (reference sequence). The DNA for the CDR3 is TGTGCCAGCAGTTTAGGCGGAGGTCTAGAAGAGACCCAGTACTTC. Its protein product is CASSLGGGLEETQYF.

The chain carries TRBV2 and TRBJ2-3, with D perhaps TRBD1 (5 bases). From germline, CDR1 is SNHLY and CDR2 FYNNEI. Trimming took off 6 bases at V and 4 bases at J, with 11 bases between the two ends. This CDR3 comprises 13 residues. The CDR3 DNA follows: TGTGCCAGCAGAGGTGGGGCTGCAGATACGCAGTATTTT. Protein: CASRGGAADTQYF.

This clone was observed a single time. In nucleotides, the CDR3 is TGCGCCAGCAGTGAGTACTCCCCGGTTCAGCCCCAGCATTTT. Protein sequence: CASSEYSPVQPQHF. This sequence joins TRBV10-2 and TRBJ1-5; D is unresolved. V lost 1 base and J lost 6, with 10 bases in between. CDR1 is WSHSY and CDR2 is SAAADI in the germline V gene. The CDR3 contains 14 residues.

The chain combines TRBV27 with TRBJ1-5; D is uncertain. The CDR3 is 13 residues long. The germline V and J ends were trimmed by 0 bases and 6 bases, with 6 bases remaining between them. Germline-derived CDR1 and CDR2 are MNHEY and SMNVEV (reference sequence). The CDR3 DNA reads as TGTGCCAGCAGTTTATCGGAGGGTCAGCCCCAGCATTTT. Translation gives CASSLSEGQPQHF.

Points on this clone: One end of the junction fails to match germline, which may point to a read error. CDR3 amino acids: CASSPGVYNEQFF. In DNA, the CDR3 is TGTGCTAGCAGCCCGGGGGTATACAATGAGCAGTTCTTC. This rearrangement joins TRBV7-7 to TRBJ2-1; tentatively, D is TRBD2 (6 bases). This CDR3 has 13 residues. The germline gives CDR1 SSHAT, CDR2 FNYEAQ (reference sequence).

With respect to this clone: Other DNA sequences within the sample encode an identical CDR3. This sequence joins TRBV13 and TRBJ2-7; TRBD2 agrees at 11 bases. Germline trimming cut 6 bases from V and 4 bases from J; bases unmatched to any gene: 5. In germline, CDR1 is PRHDT, CDR2 FYEKMQ (reference sequence). This CDR3 region has 14 residues. This CDR3 is CASSPGTSGYEQYF. CDR3 nucleotide sequence: TGTGCCAGCAGTCCCGGGACTAGCGGATACGAGCAGTACTTC. The variable domain in full, completed from reference TRBV13 and TRBJ2-7, reads AAGVIQSPRHLIKEKRETATLKCYPIPRHDTVYWYQQGPGQDPQFLISFYEKMQSDKGSIPDRFSAQQFSDYHSELNMSSLELGDSALYFCASSPGTSGYEQYFGPGTRLTVT.

The V gene is TRBV10-3, the J gene TRBJ2-7; D is uncertain. The germline V gene has CDR1 ENHRY and CDR2 SYGVKD. The CDR3 is made up of 12 amino acids. Trimming removed 6 bases from V and 3 bases from J, with 9 bases in between. This chain's CDR3 is CAIRGDDYEQYF. The DNA for the CDR3 is TGTGCCATCAGGGGCGATGACTACGAGCAGTACTTC.

This chain links TRBV5-1 with TRBJ2-7; D may be TRBD1 (8 bases). The CDR3 has 16 residues. Germline V lookup: CDR1 SGHRS, CDR2 YFSETQ. Trimming pared 4 bases from V and 5 bases from J, leaving 22 bases between. The CDR3: CASSLNQQGEGDEQYF. The CDR3 coding sequence is TGCGCCAGCAGCCTTAACCAACAGGGGGAGGGGGACGAGCAGTACTTC. Combining the CDR3 with reference TRBV5-1 and TRBJ2-7 gives the whole variable domain KAGVTQTPRYLIKTRGQQVTLSCSPISGHRSVSWYQQTPGQGLQFLFEYFSETQRNKGNFPGRFSGRQFSNSRSEMNVSTLELGDSALYLCASSLNQQGEGDEQYFGPGTRLTVT.

This chain joins TRBV14 and TRBJ2-7; D perhaps matches TRBD2 (5 bases). The V and J ends lost 4 bases and 3 bases respectively, with 19 bases between them. Germline loops: CDR1 SGHDN, CDR2 FVKESK. The CDR3 is 16 residues long. As DNA, the CDR3 is TGTGCCAGCAGCCCTCACTTGGAGGACGCCTTCTACGAGCAGTACTTC. It specifies CASSPHLEDAFYEQYF.